This is a list of T cell receptor beta chains from one sample in a study of T cell repertoires in ileal Crohn's disease. TCRdb keeps only in-frame clones here, not all; method: immunoSEQ multiplex PCR. The sample shows 15,000 to 20,000 clones, approximately 82% of them seen only once. Sample: ileal tissue. These receptors all stem from an adult with Crohn's disease. Each CDR3 is given with its conserved first and last residue. D genes are given only for firm matches.

v_gene	d_gene	j_gene	CDR3aa	CDR3nt
TRBV7-8	NA	TRBJ2-3	CASSPRSRDTQYF	TGTGCCAGCAGCCCCAGGTCCAGGGATACGCAGTATTTT
TRBV7-2	TRBD1	TRBJ1-2	CASSLVDRVSGGYTF	TGTGCCAGCAGCTTAGTGGACAGGGTTTCGGGTGGCTACACCTTC
TRBV20-1	NA	TRBJ1-6	CSARTGRGLHF	TGCAGTGCTAGGACCGGACGGGGCCTCCACTTT
TRBV5-1	TRBD1	TRBJ1-6	CASSWHRDRGAPGSPLHF	TGCGCCAGCAGCTGGCACCGGGACAGGGGCGCCCCTGGATCACCCCTCCACTTT
TRBV9	TRBD2	TRBJ2-1	CASSASGGDYNEQFF	TGTGCCAGCAGCGCTAGCGGGGGGGATTACAATGAGCAGTTCTTC
TRBV30	NA	TRBJ1-1	CAWNEGREAFF	TGTGCCTGGAATGAGGGCAGGGAAGCTTTCTTT
TRBV4-3	NA	TRBJ1-4	CASSQAQAGRVNEKLFF	TGCGCCAGCAGCCAAGCTCAAGCGGGAAGGGTTAATGAAAAACTGTTTTTT
TRBV7-9	NA	TRBJ2-7	CASSPRGARTFIYEQYF	TGTGCCAGCAGCCCACGTGGGGCCCGCACTTTTATCTACGAGCAGTACTTC
TRBV5-1	TRBD1	TRBJ2-3	CASSLPGTAYSTDTQYF	TGCGCCAGCAGCTTGCCGGGGACAGCGTATAGCACAGATACGCAGTATTTT
TRBV6-1	TRBD1	TRBJ1-5	CASSEGRGRGQPQHF	TGTGCCAGCAGTGAAGGGAGGGGGCGAGGACAGCCCCAGCATTTT
TRBV11-2	NA	TRBJ2-5	CASSLVMGGGGETQYF	TGTGCCAGCAGCTTAGTAATGGGGGGCGGGGGAGAGACCCAGTACTTC
TRBV4-3	TRBD2	TRBJ2-5	CASSQGGGRAETQYF	TGCGCCAGCAGCCAGGGGGGGGGAAGGGCAGAGACCCAGTACTTC
TRBV18	NA	TRBJ1-1	CASSLRDTFMNTEAFF	TGTGCCAGCTCACTCCGGGACACCTTCATGAACACTGAAGCTTTCTTT
TRBV5-1	NA	TRBJ1-4	CASSLDRAADEKLFF	TGCGCCAGCAGCTTGGACAGGGCGGCGGATGAAAAACTGTTTTTT
TRBV7-2	NA	TRBJ2-2	CASTPGQPNTGELFF	TGTGCCAGCACCCCAGGGCAGCCAAACACCGGGGAGCTGTTTTTT
TRBV11-3	NA	TRBJ2-7	CASSLDREYEQYF	TGTGCCAGCAGCTTAGACAGGGAATACGAGCAGTACTTC
TRBV19	TRBD1	TRBJ2-3	CASSPTDRGGTDTQYF	TGTGCCAGTAGTCCCACGGACAGGGGCGGCACAGATACGCAGTATTTT
TRBV6-5	TRBD2	TRBJ2-2	CASSRLAGAGELFF	TGTGCCAGCAGTCGACTAGCGGGGGCCGGGGAGCTGTTTTTT
TRBV7-9	NA	TRBJ2-6	CASTVLSSGANVLTF	TGTGCCAGTACGGTGCTTTCGTCTGGGGCCAACGTCCTGACTTTC
TRBV7-9	TRBD1	TRBJ2-5	CASSPTGAGETQYF	TGTGCCAGCAGCCCGACAGGGGCCGGTGAGACCCAGTACTTC
TRBV2	NA	TRBJ1-5	CASSSPGRRSNQPQHF	TGTGCCAGCAGTTCTCCGGGAAGGAGAAGCAATCAGCCCCAGCATTTT
TRBV5-1	NA	TRBJ2-7	CASSNGLTSYEQYF	TGCGCCAGCAGTAATGGACTTACCTCCTACGAGCAGTACTTC
TRBV6-1	NA	TRBJ1-5	CASSERWPAGNQPQHF	TGTGCCAGCAGTGAACGCTGGCCTGCGGGCAATCAGCCCCAGCATTTT
TRBV2	TRBD1	TRBJ1-2	CASNSRGQGSYGYTF	TGTGCCAGCAATAGCAGGGGGCAGGGGTCCTATGGCTACACCTTC